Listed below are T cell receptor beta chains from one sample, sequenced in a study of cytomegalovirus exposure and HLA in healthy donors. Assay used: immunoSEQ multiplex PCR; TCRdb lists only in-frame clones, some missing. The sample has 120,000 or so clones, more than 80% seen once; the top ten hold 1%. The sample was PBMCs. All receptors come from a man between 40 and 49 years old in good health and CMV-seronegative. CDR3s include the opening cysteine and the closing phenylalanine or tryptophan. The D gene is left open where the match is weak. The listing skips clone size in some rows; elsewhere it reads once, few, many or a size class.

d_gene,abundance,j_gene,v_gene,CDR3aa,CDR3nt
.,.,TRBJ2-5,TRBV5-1,CASSLQANTQETQYF,TGCGCCAGCAGCTTGCAGGCAAACACACAAGAGACCCAGTACTTC
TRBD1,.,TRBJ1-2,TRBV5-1,CASSDTGTGSYGYTF,TGCGCCAGCAGCGATACCGGGACAGGGAGCTATGGCTACACCTTC
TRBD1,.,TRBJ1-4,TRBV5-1,CASSPDRGHEKLFF,TGCGCCAGCAGCCCGGACAGGGGCCATGAAAAACTGTTTTTT
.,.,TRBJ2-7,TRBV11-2,CASNKGESYEQYF,TGTGCCAGCAACAAGGGGGAGTCCTACGAGCAGTACTTC
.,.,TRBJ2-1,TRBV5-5,CASSFVWGELEQFF,TGTGCCAGCAGCTTTGTTTGGGGGGAATTGGAGCAGTTCTTC
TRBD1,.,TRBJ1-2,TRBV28,CASSYGTDSPHGYTF,TGTGCCAGCAGTTACGGGACAGACTCCCCTCATGGCTACACCTTC
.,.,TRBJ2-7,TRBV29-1,CSVVGGLSYEQYF,TGCAGCGTTGTCGGCGGGCTTTCCTACGAGCAGTACTTC
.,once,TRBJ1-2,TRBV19,CASSSGHPNRYTF,TGTGCCAGTAGCTCAGGACATCCCAATCGCTACACCTTC
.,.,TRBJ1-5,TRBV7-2,CASSLRRGSNQPQHF,TGTGCCAGCAGCTTACGGAGGGGTAGCAATCAGCCCCAGCATTTT
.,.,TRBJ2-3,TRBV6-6,CASSGGDTQYF,TGTGCCAGCAGTGGCGGGGATACGCAGTATTTT
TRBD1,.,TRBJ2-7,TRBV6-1,CASSGGQVPYEQYF,TGTGCCAGCAGTGGGGGACAGGTCCCCTACGAGCAGTACTTC
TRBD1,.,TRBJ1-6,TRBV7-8,CASLDGAGGNNSPLHF,TGTGCCTCACTCGATGGGGCAGGGGGAAATAATTCACCCCTCCACTTT
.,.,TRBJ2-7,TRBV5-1,CASSLDGSTLSYEQYF,TGCGCCAGCAGCTTGGATGGCAGTACCCTCTCCTACGAGCAGTACTTC
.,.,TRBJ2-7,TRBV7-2,CASSRTRVASYEQYF,TGTGCCAGCAGCCGAACCAGGGTGGCGTCCTACGAGCAGTACTTC
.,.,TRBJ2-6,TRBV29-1,CSVARDTDSGANVLTF,TGCAGCGTTGCAAGGGACACGGACTCTGGGGCCAACGTCCTGACTTTC
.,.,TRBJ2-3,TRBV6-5,CASSKLGNTQYF,TGTGCCAGCAGTAAACTAGGCAATACGCAGTATTTT
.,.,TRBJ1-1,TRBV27,CASSAQLSTEAFF,TGTGCCAGCAGTGCCCAACTGAGTACTGAAGCTTTCTTT
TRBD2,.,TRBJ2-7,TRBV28,CASSRRWAGTSGSTYEQYF,TGTGCCAGCAGCCGCCGATGGGCCGGGACTAGCGGGAGTACCTACGAGCAGTACTTC
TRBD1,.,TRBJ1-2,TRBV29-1,CSVEGDRVSGGYTF,TGCAGCGTTGAAGGGGACAGGGTATCGGGTGGCTACACCTTC
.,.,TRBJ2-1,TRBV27,CASRYTVNEQFF,TGTGCCAGCAGATATACAGTGAATGAGCAGTTCTTC
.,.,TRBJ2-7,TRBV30,CAWSVSAPYEQYF,TGTGCCTGGAGTGTTAGCGCTCCCTACGAGCAGTACTTC
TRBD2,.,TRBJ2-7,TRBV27,CASSPPGLGPYEQYF,TGTGCCAGCAGTCCGCCGGGACTAGGACCCTACGAGCAGTACTTC
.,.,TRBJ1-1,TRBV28,CASSLTLVEAFF,TGTGCCAGCAGTTTAACTCTTGTCGAAGCTTTCTTT
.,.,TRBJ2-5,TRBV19,CASSRVNQETQYF,TGTGCCAGTAGTCGGGTGAACCAAGAGACCCAGTACTTC
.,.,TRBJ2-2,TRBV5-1,CASSRRGREDTGELFF,TGCGCCAGCAGCCGGAGGGGCAGGGAGGACACCGGGGAGCTGTTTTTT
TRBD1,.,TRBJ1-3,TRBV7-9,CASSLYLDRAFSGNTIYF,TGTGCCAGCAGCTTATATCTGGACAGGGCCTTCTCTGGAAACACCATATATTTT
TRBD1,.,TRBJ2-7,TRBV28,CASTARQGRYEQYF,TGTGCCAGCACCGCCCGACAGGGTCGCTACGAGCAGTACTTC
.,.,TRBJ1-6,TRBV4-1,CASSLTENSPLHF,TGCGCCAGCAGCCTAACAGAGAATTCACCCCTCCACTTT
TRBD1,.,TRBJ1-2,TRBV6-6,CASSWPPGQNYGYTF,TGTGCCAGCAGTTGGCCACCGGGACAGAACTATGGCTACACCTTC